The 29 T cell receptor beta chains given below trace back to one sample, sequenced in a study of cytomegalovirus exposure and HLA in healthy donors. PCR used 60 Vbeta primers and 13 Jbeta primers. TCRdb's copy holds only in-frame clones and misses some; the assay was immunoSEQ multiplex PCR. Among around 170,000 clones listed, more than 65% were seen once. The sample comprised PBMCs. The receptors stem from a man in his forties or fifties in good health and CMV-seronegative.

V and J are TRBV4-3 and TRBJ1-2; TRBD1 matches at 9 bases. Trimming removed 3 bases from V and 2 bases from J; junction bases left unmatched: 4. CDR3 length equals 15 residues. Germline CDR1 is LGHNA and CDR2 is YSLEER. The CDR3 nucleotides read TGCGCCAGCAGCCAGGGGGACAGGGACAACTATGGCTACACCTTC. Translation gives CASSQGDRDNYGYTF.

V is TRBV18 and J is TRBJ2-5, with 10 bases lining up with TRBD1. The CDR3 spans 15 residues. Germline V CDR1 and CDR2: KGHSH, LQKENI. V lost 3 bases to trimming and J lost 5 bases; unmatched junction nucleotides: 6. The CDR3 DNA follows: TGTGCCAGCTCACCCGGACAGGGGGGTTGGGAGACCCAGTACTTC. This sequence encodes CASSPGQGGWETQYF.

V is TRBV7-9 and J is TRBJ1-5; 7 bases line up with TRBD1. The germline CDR1 and CDR2 sequences are SEHNR and FQNEAQ (reference sequence). V trimming: 6 bases; J trimming: 4 bases; junction bases outside the gene matches: 9. The CDR3 is 15 residues long. The CDR3 is CASRAGTEGNQPQHF. CDR3 bases: TGTGCCAGCAGGGCCGGGACAGAAGGTAATCAGCCCCAGCATTTT.

V and J are TRBV6-5 and TRBJ2-5; TRBD2 is a possible D gene (6 bases). Germline CDR1 is MNHEY and CDR2 is SVGAGI. The CDR3 extends over 14 amino acids. V gave up 5 bases and J gave up 1 base, with 11 bases separating them. CDR3 bases: TGTGCCAGCAGTGACGTGGGGGGCCAAGAGACCCAGTACTTC. Its translation: CASSDVGGQETQYF.

V usage is TRBV15 and J usage is TRBJ1-1, with 9 nucleotides matching TRBD1. The CDR3 is 15 residues long. Looked up from germline, CDR1 is LNHNV and CDR2 is YYDKDF (reference sequence). J was trimmed by 4 bases and V by 0 bases; bases with no gene match: 3. This CDR3 is CATSREWDRATEAFF. The DNA of the CDR3 is TGTGCCACCAGCAGAGAATGGGACAGGGCCACTGAAGCTTTCTTT.

This chain joins TRBV5-1 and TRBJ2-5; possible D gene TRBD1, 6 bases. This CDR3 comprises 14 residues. Germline V gives CDR1 SGHRS, CDR2 YFSETQ. V lost 7 bases and J 3 bases, leaving 16 bases between the germline ends. The CDR3 reads CASGPGTTKETQYF. In DNA form, the CDR3 reads TGCGCCAGCGGCCCCGGGACAACAAAAGAGACCCAGTACTTC. The whole variable domain, remainder taken from reference TRBV5-1 and TRBJ2-5, is KAGVTQTPRYLIKTRGQQVTLSCSPISGHRSVSWYQQTPGQGLQFLFEYFSETQRNKGNFPGRFSGRQFSNSRSEMNVSTLELGDSALYLCASGPGTTKETQYFGPGTRLLVL.

The chain links TRBV6-1 to TRBJ1-1; 8 bases map to TRBD1. This CDR3 has 16 amino acids. V gave up 4 bases and J gave up 2 bases; unmatched junction bases: 9. CDR1 and CDR2 (germline): MNHNS, SASEGT. The CDR3 DNA reads as TGTGCCAGCAGTGTACTTTGGGACAGGCCAAACACTGAAGCTTTCTTT. Translated, it gives CASSVLWDRPNTEAFF.

The rearrangement joins TRBV5-1 to TRBJ2-1, with 12 nucleotides matching TRBD1. Trimming at V came to 3 bases and at J to 8 bases, leaving 6 bases not matched to a gene. The germline V gene has CDR1 SGHRS and CDR2 YFSETQ. The CDR3 contains 15 residues. CDR3 protein: CASSYGDRGPHEQFF. As DNA, the CDR3 is TGCGCCAGCAGCTACGGGGACAGGGGGCCTCATGAGCAGTTCTTC.

This chain connects TRBV5-6 to TRBJ1-5, with TRBD1 identical over 7 bases. The length of the CDR3 is 14 residues. Germline CDR1 and CDR2: SGHDT and YYEEEE. V was clipped by 4 bases and J by 2 bases; unmatched bases: 3. CDR3 residues: CASSTGQRNQPQHF. CDR3 DNA: TGTGCCAGCAGCACGGGACAGCGCAATCAGCCCCAGCATTTT.

This chain connects TRBV5-6 to TRBJ2-5; 9 bases are a match to TRBD1. Germline CDR1 reads SGHDT; CDR2 reads YYEEEE. V dropped 5 bases and J dropped 4; count of bases not matched to a gene: 9. This CDR3 region has 15 residues. In DNA form, the CDR3 reads TGTGCCAGCAGTCCCGGGACAGGGTATCGAGAGACCCAGTACTTC. Protein sequence: CASSPGTGYRETQYF.

Regarding this clone: This CDR3 is also generated by other DNA sequences in the sample. V gene TRBV9 combines with J gene TRBJ1-1, with D possibly TRBD1 on 5 matching bases. Germline CDR1 and CDR2: SGDLS and YYNGEE. V lost 2 bases and J lost 3, with 14 bases in between. This CDR3 has 15 amino acids. Written as DNA, the CDR3 is TGTGCCAGCAGCGTCGGGGGTGGGCTCGACACTGAAGCTTTCTTT. Residues: CASSVGGGLDTEAFF.

To note about this clone: Without the conserved terminal phenylalanine or tryptophan, this CDR3 likely stems from a read error. The DNA is omitted, as the CDR3 cannot be located on it reliably, and the CDR3 follows TCRdb's listing. The J gene is TRBJ1-6, the V gene TRBV21-1. TRBV21-1 is an annotated pseudogene. The CDR3 is 14 residues long, counting both termini. The CDR3: CASSVISENSPLHL.

Details on this clone: Distinct nucleotide sequences in the sample also encode this CDR3. CDR3 coding DNA: TGCGCCAGCAGCCAGGAGGGGACAGGAATCTCCTACGAGCAGTACTTC. Its protein product is CASSQEGTGISYEQYF. The chain uses TRBV4-1 and TRBJ2-7; 8 bases line up with TRBD1. This CDR3 has 16 residues. Germline trimming cut 3 bases from V and 0 bases from J; bases unmatched to any gene: 7. Looked up from germline, CDR1 is MGHRA and CDR2 is YSYEKL.

This clone was detected only once. The chain is built from TRBV2 and TRBJ1-1; D gene unclear. Germline-derived CDR1 and CDR2 are SNHLY and FYNNEI. The CDR3 covers 18 residues. V lost 6 bases and J lost 0, with 23 bases in between. CDR3 loop: CASRKGLRTGSLNTEAFF. The DNA of the CDR3 is TGTGCCAGCAGGAAAGGATTAAGAACGGGATCCTTGAACACTGAAGCTTTCTTT.

This sequence joins TRBV9 and TRBJ2-1; 12 positions match TRBD2. Germline assignment: CDR1 SGDLS and CDR2 YYNGEE. After removal of 0 bases from V and 9 bases from J, the junction contained 7 bases not matched to a gene. The CDR3 contains 16 residues. CDR3 region: CASSVALAGGFSEQFF. CDR3 sequence (DNA): TGTGCCAGCAGCGTAGCTCTAGCGGGGGGGTTCAGTGAGCAGTTCTTC.

V and J are TRBV15 and TRBJ1-1; D may be TRBD1 (5 bases). V dropped 11 bases and J dropped 5 bases, with 21 bases sitting between them. CDR3 length equals 14 residues. From germline, CDR1 is LNHNV and CDR2 YYDKDF (reference sequence). The CDR3 coding sequence is TGTGCCCCCGCCGGGGGGGGAATCTGGACTGAAGCTTTCTTT. Translation gives CAPAGGGIWTEAFF.

The genes are TRBV7-2 and TRBJ2-5, with 7 bases lining up with TRBD2. V was clipped by 6 bases and J by 5 bases; unmatched bases: 6. This CDR3 has 13 amino acids. Germline V gene lookup returns CDR1 SGHTA and CDR2 FQGNSA. CDR3 bases: TGTGCCAGCAGTCCATTGCGGGGGGAGACCCAGTACTTC. It translates to CASSPLRGETQYF.

Details on this clone: The junction departs from germline at one end; a sequencing error may be responsible. This chain uses TRBV7-7 with TRBJ2-3, with TRBD2 matching over 7 bases. Germline V gene sequence: CDR1 SSHAT, CDR2 FNYEAQ (reference sequence). The CDR3 covers 15 residues. CDR3 region: CASSLGTTGSDTQYF. For the CDR3, the DNA is TGTGCTAGCAGCTTAGGGACTACGGGGTCGGATACGCAGTATTTT. The whole variable domain, remainder taken from reference TRBV7-7 and TRBJ2-3, is GAGVSQSPRYKVTKRGQDVTLRCDPISSHATLYWYQQALGQGPEFLTYFNYEAQPDKSGLPSDRFSAERPEGSISTLTIQRTEQRDSAMYRCASSLGTTGSDTQYFGPGTRLTVL.

The CDR3 protein is CASSPPGQSEQYF. The CDR3 nucleotides read TGTGCCAGCAGTCCCCCCGGACAGAGCGAGCAGTACTTC. The chain combines TRBV27 with TRBJ2-7; weak D call: TRBD1 (6 bases). With 5 bases removed from V and 6 bases from J, the gap between germline ends came to 14 bases. This CDR3 region has 13 residues. From germline, CDR1 is MNHEY and CDR2 SMNVEV (reference sequence).

Concerning this clone itself: The sample holds other DNA sequences that translate to the same CDR3. The gene calls are TRBV5-1 and TRBJ2-2; 9 bases map to TRBD1. CDR3 length: 15 amino acids. V lost 0 bases, J lost 4 bases, and 1 base stayed unmatched. Per germline, CDR1 SGHRS and CDR2 YFSETQ. This chain's CDR3 is CASSLGQGGTGELFF. The DNA of the CDR3 is TGCGCCAGCAGCTTGGGACAGGGGGGCACCGGGGAGCTGTTTTTT.

This clone was counted between two and nine times. The chain joins TRBV27 to TRBJ1-2; D might be TRBD1 (5 bases). The length of the CDR3 is 13 residues. The V end was cut by 2 bases, the J end by 7 bases, with 11 bases between. Germline V CDR1 and CDR2: MNHEY, SMNVEV (reference sequence). The DNA for the CDR3 is TGTGCCAGCAGTTTAAGGAGGGGCAGTGGCTACACCTTC. Protein sequence: CASSLRRGSGYTF.

The DNA for the CDR3 is TGTGCCATCGGAGGGGGACAGGGGGCAGAGACCCAGTACTTC. It is translated as CAIGGGQGAETQYF. This chain joins TRBV10-3 and TRBJ2-5; TRBD1 matches 12 bases. The germline V gene has CDR1 ENHRY and CDR2 SYGVKD. This CDR3 region has 14 residues. V lost 8 bases, J lost 4 bases, and 5 bases stayed unmatched.

The V and J genes are TRBV30 and TRBJ1-6; 9 nucleotides match TRBD1. Germline V gene data show CDR1 as GTSNPN and CDR2 as SVGIG (reference sequence). The CDR3 loop spans 13 amino acids. V dropped 5 bases and J dropped 5; count of bases not matched to a gene: 1. The CDR3: CAWGQGHNSPLHF. In DNA form, the CDR3 reads TGTGCCTGGGGACAGGGGCATAATTCACCCCTCCACTTT.

The rearrangement uses TRBV14 and TRBJ2-4; 10 positions match TRBD1. Germline V CDR1 and CDR2: SGHDN, FVKESK. This CDR3 comprises 17 residues. V lost 2 bases, J lost 4 bases, and 8 bases stayed unmatched. Written as DNA, the CDR3 is TGTGCCAGCAGCCAAATTGGGACAGGGGACAGTAAAAACATTCAGTACTTC. Translation gives CASSQIGTGDSKNIQYF. Combining the CDR3 with reference TRBV14 and TRBJ2-4 gives the whole variable domain EAGVTQFPSHSVIEKGQTVTLRCDPISGHDNLYWYRRVMGKEIKFLLHFVKESKQDESGMPNNRFLAERTGGTYSTLKVQPAELEDSGVYFCASSQIGTGDSKNIQYFGAGTRLSVL.

The chain joins TRBV11-2 to TRBJ1-1; D gene ambiguous. V was pared by 0 bases and J by 11 bases, with 13 bases between. The CDR3 extends over 13 amino acids. Germline V lookup: CDR1 SGHAT, CDR2 FQNNGV. CDR3 sequence reads: CASSLDRYREAFF. The DNA for the CDR3 is TGTGCCAGCAGCTTAGATCGTTACCGGGAGGCTTTCTTT.

The V gene is TRBV7-2, the J gene TRBJ2-2; D gene uncertain. V shed 1 base and J shed 9 bases, with 9 bases lying between them. Looked up from germline, CDR1 is SGHTA and CDR2 is FQGNSA. This CDR3 has 13 amino acids. CDR3 amino acids: CASSLGNGRELFF. Written as DNA, the CDR3 is TGTGCCAGCAGCTTAGGCAATGGCCGGGAGCTGTTTTTT.

This clone showed up just a few times. The V gene is TRBV9, the J gene TRBJ2-6; TRBD1 agrees at 7 bases. With V trimmed by 3 bases and J by 0 bases, 6 bases remained unmatched. The length of the CDR3 is 17 residues. The V gene's germline CDR1 is SGDLS and CDR2 YYNGEE. DNA of the CDR3: TGTGCCAGCAGCGCCCGGACAGGAGACTCTGGGGCCAACGTCCTGACTTTC. Translating gives CASSARTGDSGANVLTF.

This clone has just one count. The CDR3 DNA reads as TGTGCCAGCAGTTATTCGAGGACGGGGGTTGAGCAGTTCTTC. It codes for CASSYSRTGVEQFF. The V call is TRBV6-5, the J call TRBJ2-1, with D possibly TRBD2 on 6 matching bases. Germline lookup yields CDR1 MNHEY and CDR2 SVGAGI. The germline V and J ends were trimmed by 3 bases and 9 bases, with 15 bases remaining between them. CDR3 size: 14 residues.

This chain uses TRBV5-1 with TRBJ1-4; 8 positions agree with TRBD1. There are 15 residues in the CDR3. Germline V gene lookup returns CDR1 SGHRS and CDR2 YFSETQ. Trimming cost V 3 bases and J 3 bases; bases outside gene matches: 4. The CDR3 nucleotides are TGCGCCAGCAGCTCTCAGGGGGCCCCTAATGAAAAACTGTTTTTT. The encoded protein is CASSSQGAPNEKLFF.